This entry lists 17 T cell receptor beta chains sequenced from one sample in a study of vaccination and CD4 T cells after COVID-19. The treatment is: roughly 11-day PBMC culture with coronavirus spike peptide pools or control peptides (ViraFEST assay). Antigens of these TCRs are unknown. Sequencing of cultured CD4+ T cell DNA used the Oncomine TCR Beta short-read assay. TCRdb analysed the PCR reads with MiXCR anew, one entry per CDR3 protein. The sample records roughly 20,000 distinct CDR3 sequences, roughly 37% being singletons. Sequenced here: CD4+ T cells from blood, cultured in vitro, sampled before SARS-CoV-2 vaccination. These TCRs come from a human donor who received a COVID-19 vaccine.

The table lists this clonotype with a few counts. The chain recombines TRBV30 with TRBJ2-7; 8 bases fit TRBD1. The germline V gene has CDR1 GTSNPN and CDR2 SVGIG (reference sequence). CDR3 length: 15 amino acids. J lost 6 bases, V lost 0 bases, and 10 bases had no gene match. Here the CDR3 DNA reads TGTGCCTGGAGTGTACTCCCCAACAGGGGGTCCGAGCAGTACTTC. The encoded protein is CAWSVLPNRGSEQYF.

This clonotype was found a few times. The DNA of the CDR3 is TGTGCTAGTGGGTACAGGGAGGGTAACACTGAAGCTTTCTTT. It encodes CASGYREGNTEAFF. The V gene is TRBV12-5, the J gene TRBJ1-1; tentatively, D is TRBD1 (6 bases). Germline V CDR1 and CDR2: LGHNT, FRNRAP. Between the trimmed V and J ends, which lost 6 bases and 2 bases, there was a span of 13 bases. This CDR3 has 14 amino acids.

This chain links TRBV30 with TRBJ2-5, with D unclear. The CDR3 is 15 amino acids. Germline V gene data show CDR1 as GTSNPN and CDR2 as SVGIG (reference sequence). V lost 2 bases to trimming and J lost 2 bases, with 15 bases between them. The CDR3 region is CAWSLRRTDQETQYF. The CDR3 DNA reads TGTGCCTGGAGTCTCCGCCGGACGGATCAAGAGACCCAGTACTTC.

The CDR3 bases are TGCAGTGCTAGGTCGGGGGGTTCGGGGGTCAGCAATCAGCCCCAGCATTTT. It translates to CSARSGGSGVSNQPQHF. This chain links TRBV20-1 with TRBJ1-5; D possibly corresponds to TRBD1 (5 bases). The germline V gene has CDR1 DFQATT and CDR2 SNEGSKA (reference sequence). This CDR3 contains 17 residues. Trimming took off 3 bases at V and 1 base at J, with 19 bases between the two ends.

The rearrangement joins TRBV6-5 to TRBJ1-1; no reliable D call. CDR3 length: 15 amino acids. Trimming stripped 0 bases from V and 5 bases from J, with 13 bases between. Looked up from germline, CDR1 is MNHEY and CDR2 is SVGAGI. In DNA form, the CDR3 reads TGTGCCAGCAGTTACTCGAGATCGGGGAGGACTGAAGCTTTCTTT. This gives the protein CASSYSRSGRTEAFF.

V gene TRBV29-1 combines with J gene TRBJ1-3, with 11 bases fitting TRBD1. Germline assignment: CDR1 SQVTM and CDR2 ANQGSEA. The junction had 1 base not matched to a gene; V was cut back by 6 bases and J by 0 bases. The CDR3 is 14 residues long. CDR3 region: CSVGTGGSGNTIYF. Written as DNA, the CDR3 is TGCAGCGTGGGGACAGGGGGCTCTGGAAACACCATATATTTT.

Only one count was recorded for this clonotype. This rearrangement joins TRBV6-2 or TRBV6-3 to TRBJ1-5; TRBD1 matches at 8 bases. Trimming cost V 9 bases and J 6 bases; bases outside gene matches: 7. The CDR3 has 13 residues. Germline V lookup: CDR1 MNHEY, CDR2 SVGEGT. The CDR3 reads CASDRGKFQPQHF. In nucleotides, the CDR3 is TGTGCCAGTGACAGGGGCAAGTTTCAGCCCCAGCATTTT.

The V call is TRBV30, the J call TRBJ2-6, with D uncertain. The V end lost 5 bases, the J end lost 0 bases, and 8 bases lay between the germline ends. The CDR3 has 14 amino acids. The germline gives CDR1 GTSNPN, CDR2 SVGIG (reference sequence). The CDR3 loop reads CAWDEFSGANVLTF. CDR3 DNA: TGTGCCTGGGACGAGTTCTCTGGGGCCAACGTCCTGACTTTC.

This clonotype came up a few times. The J gene is TRBJ1-2, the V gene TRBV28, with no clear D. This CDR3 contains 13 residues. Trimming cost V 8 bases and J 6 bases, with 16 bases left between them. Germline V gives CDR1 MDHEN, CDR2 SYDVKM. The CDR3 loop is CASAAGVSHGYTF. DNA of the CDR3: TGTGCCAGCGCGGCCGGGGTGTCCCATGGCTACACCTTC.

The rearrangement joins TRBV20-1 to TRBJ1-3; D is possibly TRBD1 (5 bases). CDR3 length: 12 amino acids. The V end was cut by 5 bases, the J end by 1 base, with 6 bases between. Germline-derived CDR1 and CDR2 are DFQATT and SNEGSKA (reference sequence). CDR3 amino acids: CSAPGSGNTIYF. In DNA, the CDR3 is TGCAGTGCTCCAGGGTCTGGAAACACCATATATTTT.

The chain recombines TRBV12-3 or TRBV12-4 with TRBJ2-1, with unresolved D. CDR3 length: 11 amino acids. V dropped 8 bases and J dropped 4 bases, with 6 bases sitting between them. The CDR3 DNA is TGTGCCAGCTCCGGGTACAATGAGCAGTTCTTC. It specifies CASSGYNEQFF.

This clonotype was counted only a few times. This chain joins TRBV20-1 and TRBJ2-5, with 9 bases aligning to TRBD2. Germline CDR1 reads DFQATT; CDR2 reads SNEGSKA (reference sequence). The CDR3 runs 14 residues. The V segment lost 2 bases and the J segment 2 bases; nucleotides outside the gene matches: 3. The CDR3 region has the DNA TGCAGTGCTAGACCAGCGGGGGGACAAGAGACCCAGTACTTC. The encoded protein is CSARPAGGQETQYF.

This clonotype showed up just a few times. The CDR3 DNA follows: TGTGCCATCAGTGAATCCGGGCCGAACACCGGGGAGCTGTTTTTT. Its protein is CAISESGPNTGELFF. The J gene is TRBJ2-2, the V gene TRBV10-3; D remains unclear. The germline gives CDR1 ENHRY, CDR2 SYGVKD. There are 15 residues in the CDR3. V lost 3 bases and J lost 0, with 8 bases in between.

The chain uses TRBV30 and TRBJ1-4, with D possibly TRBD1 on 5 matching bases. This CDR3 contains 14 residues. Germline V CDR1 and CDR2: GTSNPN, SVGIG (reference sequence). V was cut by 1 base and J by 8 bases, with 14 bases left in between. This CDR3 reads CAWSGRIGAEKLFF. CDR3 nucleotides: TGTGCCTGGAGTGGGCGGATCGGGGCGGAAAAACTGTTTTTT.

This clonotype was picked up one time. The V and J genes are TRBV20-1 and TRBJ2-2; D could derive from TRBD1 or TRBD2 (5 bases each). The CDR3 length is 14 residues. Germline CDR1 reads DFQATT; CDR2 reads SNEGSKA (reference sequence). Trimming cost V 6 bases and J 1 base, with 12 bases left between them. The CDR3 is CSAIPGRNTGELFF. CDR3 coding DNA: TGCAGTGCCATACCGGGACGGAACACCGGGGAGCTGTTTTTT.

The CDR3: CASSLVWGGSESYEQYF. CDR3 in DNA: TGTGCCAGCAGCTTAGTTTGGGGTGGGAGCGAGTCCTACGAGCAGTACTTC. This chain uses TRBV7-2 with TRBJ2-7; TRBD2 is a possible D gene (5 bases). V was trimmed by 1 base and J by 1 base, leaving 17 bases between them. Germline V CDR1 and CDR2: SGHTA, FQGNSA. The CDR3 extends over 17 amino acids. The full variable domain, rest sourced from reference TRBV7-2 and TRBJ2-7, is GAGVSQSPSNKVTEKGKDVELRCDPISGHTALYWYRQSLGQGLEFLIYFQGNSAPDKSGLPSDRFSAERTGGSVSTLTIQRTQQEDSAVYLCASSLVWGGSESYEQYFGPGTRLTVT.

V and J are TRBV19 and TRBJ2-1; D is tentatively TRBD1 or TRBD2 (6 bases each). Germline CDR1 LNHDA, CDR2 SQIVND (reference sequence). There are 16 residues in the CDR3. V was trimmed by 5 bases and J by 3 bases, leaving 17 bases between them. The CDR3 spells CASSAMDSGYYNEQFF. The CDR3 DNA reads as TGTGCCAGTAGTGCAATGGACAGCGGGTACTACAATGAGCAGTTCTTC.